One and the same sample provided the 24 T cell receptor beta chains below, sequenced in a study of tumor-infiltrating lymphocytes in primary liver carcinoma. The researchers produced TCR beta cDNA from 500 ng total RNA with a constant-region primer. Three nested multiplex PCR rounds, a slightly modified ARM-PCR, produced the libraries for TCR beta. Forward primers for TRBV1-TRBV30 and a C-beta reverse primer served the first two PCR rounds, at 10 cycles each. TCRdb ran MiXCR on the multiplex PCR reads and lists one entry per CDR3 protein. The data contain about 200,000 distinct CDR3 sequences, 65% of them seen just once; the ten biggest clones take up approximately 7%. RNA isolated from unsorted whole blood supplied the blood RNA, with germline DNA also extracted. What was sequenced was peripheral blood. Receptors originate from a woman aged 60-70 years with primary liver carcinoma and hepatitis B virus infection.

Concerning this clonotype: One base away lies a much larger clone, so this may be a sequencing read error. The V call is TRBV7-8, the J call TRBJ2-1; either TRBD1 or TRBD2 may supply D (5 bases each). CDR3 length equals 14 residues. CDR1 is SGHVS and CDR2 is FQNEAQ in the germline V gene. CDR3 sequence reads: CASSYHRGADEQSF. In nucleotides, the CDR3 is TGTGCCAGCAGCTACCACCGGGGCGCGGATGAGCAGTCCTTC.

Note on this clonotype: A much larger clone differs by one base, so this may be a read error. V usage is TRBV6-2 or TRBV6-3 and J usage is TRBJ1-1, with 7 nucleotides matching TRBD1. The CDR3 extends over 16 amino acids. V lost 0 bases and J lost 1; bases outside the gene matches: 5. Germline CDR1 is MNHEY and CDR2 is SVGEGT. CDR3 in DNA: TGTGCCAGCAGTTACTCCTACAGGGACAGGAACACTGAAGCTTTCTTT. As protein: CASSYSYRDRNTEAFF.

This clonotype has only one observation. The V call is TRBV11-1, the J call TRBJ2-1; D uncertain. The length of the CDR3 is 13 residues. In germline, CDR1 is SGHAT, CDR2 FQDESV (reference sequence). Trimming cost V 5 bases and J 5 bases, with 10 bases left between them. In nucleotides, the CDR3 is TGTGCCAGCAGCCCCCTACGGGACAATGAGCAGTTCTTC. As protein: CASSPLRDNEQFF.

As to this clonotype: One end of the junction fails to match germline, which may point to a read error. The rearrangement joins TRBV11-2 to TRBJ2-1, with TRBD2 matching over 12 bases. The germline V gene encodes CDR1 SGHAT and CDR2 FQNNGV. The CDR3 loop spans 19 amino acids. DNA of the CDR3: TGTGTCAGCGGCCCAAACGGCCTGACTAGCGGGAGTCGTATTCATGAGCAGTTCTTC. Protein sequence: CVSGPNGLTSGSRIHEQFF.

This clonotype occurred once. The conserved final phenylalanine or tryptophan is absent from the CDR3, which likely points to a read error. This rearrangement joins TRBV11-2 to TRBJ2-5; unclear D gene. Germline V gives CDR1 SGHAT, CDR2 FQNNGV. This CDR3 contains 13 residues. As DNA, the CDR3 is TGTATCAGCAGCTTAGAATCCAAGGGGACCCAGTACCTC. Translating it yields CISSLESKGTQYL.

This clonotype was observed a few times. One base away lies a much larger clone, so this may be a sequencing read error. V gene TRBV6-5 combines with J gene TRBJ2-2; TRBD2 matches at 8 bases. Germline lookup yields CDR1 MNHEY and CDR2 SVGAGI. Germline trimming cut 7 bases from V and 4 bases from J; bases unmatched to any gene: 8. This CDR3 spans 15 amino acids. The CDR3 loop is CASTRTSRITGELFF. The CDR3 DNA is TGTGCCAGCACCAGGACTAGCAGGATCACCGGGGAGCTGTTTTTT.

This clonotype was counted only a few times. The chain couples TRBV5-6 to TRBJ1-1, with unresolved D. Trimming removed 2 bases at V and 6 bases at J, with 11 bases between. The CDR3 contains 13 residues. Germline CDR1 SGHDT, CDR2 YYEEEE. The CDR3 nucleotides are TGTGCCAGCAGCTTTAGGCCCAACGCTGAAGCTTTCTTT. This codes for CASSFRPNAEAFF.

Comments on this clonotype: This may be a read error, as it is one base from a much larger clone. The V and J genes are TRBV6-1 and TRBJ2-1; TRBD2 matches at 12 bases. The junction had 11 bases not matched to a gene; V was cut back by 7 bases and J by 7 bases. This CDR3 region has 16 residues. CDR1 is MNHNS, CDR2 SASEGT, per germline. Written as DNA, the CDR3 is TGTGCCAGCATTGGACTAGCGGGAATGCCGGGGAATGAGCAGTTCTTC. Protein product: CASIGLAGMPGNEQFF.

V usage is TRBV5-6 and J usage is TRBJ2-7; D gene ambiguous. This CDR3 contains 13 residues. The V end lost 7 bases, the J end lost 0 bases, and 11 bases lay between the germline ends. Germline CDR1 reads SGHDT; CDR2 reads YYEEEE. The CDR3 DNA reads TGTGCCAGCTCCCAAGCGAGCTCCTACGAGCAGTACTTC. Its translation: CASSQASSYEQYF.

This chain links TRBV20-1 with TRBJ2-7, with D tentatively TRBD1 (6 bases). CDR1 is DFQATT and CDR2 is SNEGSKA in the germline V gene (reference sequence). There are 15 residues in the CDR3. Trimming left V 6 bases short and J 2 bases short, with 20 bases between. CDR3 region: CSASKPIRGTYEQYF. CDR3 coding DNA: TGCAGTGCCTCAAAGCCCATCAGGGGCACCTACGAGCAGTACTTC.

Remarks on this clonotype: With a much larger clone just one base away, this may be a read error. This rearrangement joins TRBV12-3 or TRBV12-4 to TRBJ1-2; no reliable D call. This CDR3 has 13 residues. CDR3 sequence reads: CAGSLDGYYGYTF. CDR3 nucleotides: TGTGCCGGCAGTTTAGACGGATACTATGGCTACACCTTC.

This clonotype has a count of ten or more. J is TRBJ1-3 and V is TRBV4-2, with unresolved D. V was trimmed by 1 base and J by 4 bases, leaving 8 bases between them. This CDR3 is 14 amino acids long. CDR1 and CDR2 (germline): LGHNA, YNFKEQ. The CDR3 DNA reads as TGTGCCAGCAGCCAAGGACTTCAGGGAAACACCATATATTTT. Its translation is CASSQGLQGNTIYF.

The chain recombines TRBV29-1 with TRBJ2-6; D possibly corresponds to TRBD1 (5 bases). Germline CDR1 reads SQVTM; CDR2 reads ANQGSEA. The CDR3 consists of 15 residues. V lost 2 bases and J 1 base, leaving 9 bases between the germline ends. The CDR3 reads CSVESDSSGANVLTF. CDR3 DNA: TGCAGCGTTGAAAGCGACAGTTCTGGGGCCAACGTCCTGACTTTC.

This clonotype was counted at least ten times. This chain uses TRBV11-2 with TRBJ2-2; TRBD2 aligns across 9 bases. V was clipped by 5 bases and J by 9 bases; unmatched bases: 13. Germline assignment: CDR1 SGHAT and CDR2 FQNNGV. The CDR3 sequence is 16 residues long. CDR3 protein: CASSITGTSLPRELFF. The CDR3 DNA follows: TGTGCCAGCAGCATCACCGGGACTAGCCTGCCCCGGGAGCTGTTTTTT.

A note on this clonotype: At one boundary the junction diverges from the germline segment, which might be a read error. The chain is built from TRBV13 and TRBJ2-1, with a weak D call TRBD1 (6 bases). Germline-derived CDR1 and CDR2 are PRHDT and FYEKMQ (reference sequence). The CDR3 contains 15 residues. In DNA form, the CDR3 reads TGTGCCAGCAGTCCGACACAGGGCTCCTACAATAAGCAGTTCTTC. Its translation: CASSPTQGSYNKQFF.

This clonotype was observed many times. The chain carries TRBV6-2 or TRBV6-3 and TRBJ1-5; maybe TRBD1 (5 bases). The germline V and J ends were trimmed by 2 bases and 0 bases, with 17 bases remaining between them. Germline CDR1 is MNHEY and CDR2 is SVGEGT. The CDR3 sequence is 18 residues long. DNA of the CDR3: TGTGCCAGCAGTTACGCGGGGGAATTCGATCCTAGCAATCAGCCCCAGCATTTT. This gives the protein CASSYAGEFDPSNQPQHF.

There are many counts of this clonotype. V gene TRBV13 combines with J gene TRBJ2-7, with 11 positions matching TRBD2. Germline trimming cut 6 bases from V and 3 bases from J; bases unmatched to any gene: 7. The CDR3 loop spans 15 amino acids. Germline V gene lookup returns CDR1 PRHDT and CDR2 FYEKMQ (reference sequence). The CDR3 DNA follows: TGTGCCAGCAGGGCACCGGGACTAGCGGACTACGAGCAGTACTTC. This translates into CASRAPGLADYEQYF. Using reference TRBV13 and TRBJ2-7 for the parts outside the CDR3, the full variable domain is AAGVIQSPRHLIKEKRETATLKCYPIPRHDTVYWYQQGPGQDPQFLISFYEKMQSDKGSIPDRFSAQQFSDYHSELNMSSLELGDSALYFCASRAPGLADYEQYFGPGTRLTVT.

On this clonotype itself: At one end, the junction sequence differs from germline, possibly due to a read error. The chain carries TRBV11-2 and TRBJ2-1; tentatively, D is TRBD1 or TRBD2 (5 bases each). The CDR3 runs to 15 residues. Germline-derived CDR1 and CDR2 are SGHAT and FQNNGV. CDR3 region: CASSSGQSSYNERFF. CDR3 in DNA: TGTGCCAGCAGCTCGGGGCAGTCCTCCTACAATGAGCGGTTCTTC.

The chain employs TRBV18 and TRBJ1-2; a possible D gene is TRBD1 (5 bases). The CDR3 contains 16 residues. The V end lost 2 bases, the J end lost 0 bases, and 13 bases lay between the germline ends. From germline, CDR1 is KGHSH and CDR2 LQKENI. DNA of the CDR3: TGTGCCAGCTCACCAGAGGGGAAGGGCACTAACTATGGCTACACCTTC. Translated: CASSPEGKGTNYGYTF. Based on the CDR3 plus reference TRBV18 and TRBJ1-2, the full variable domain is NAGVMQNPRHLVRRRGQEARLRCSPMKGHSHVYWYRQLPEEGLKFMVYLQKENIIDESGMPKERFSAEFPKEGPSILRIQQVVRGDSAAYFCASSPEGKGTNYGYTFGSGTRLTVV.

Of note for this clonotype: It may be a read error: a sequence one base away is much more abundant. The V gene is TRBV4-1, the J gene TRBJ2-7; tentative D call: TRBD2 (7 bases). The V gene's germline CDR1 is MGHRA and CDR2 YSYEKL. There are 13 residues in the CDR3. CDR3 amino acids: CANSRGASYEQYF. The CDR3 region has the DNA TGCGCCAACAGCCGGGGGGCTTCCTACGAGCAGTACTTC.

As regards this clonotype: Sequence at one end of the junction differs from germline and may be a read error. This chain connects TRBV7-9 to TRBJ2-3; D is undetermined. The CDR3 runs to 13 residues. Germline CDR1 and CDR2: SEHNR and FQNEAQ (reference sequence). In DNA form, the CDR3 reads TGTGCCAGCAGCTTAGATTGCACAGATACTCAGTATTTT. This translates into CASSLDCTDTQYF.

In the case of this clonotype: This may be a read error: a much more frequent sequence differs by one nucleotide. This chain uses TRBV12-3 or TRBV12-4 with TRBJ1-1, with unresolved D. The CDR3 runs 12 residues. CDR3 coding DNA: TGTGCCAGCAGTGGGTATGGCACTGAAACTTTCTTT. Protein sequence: CASSGYGTETFF.

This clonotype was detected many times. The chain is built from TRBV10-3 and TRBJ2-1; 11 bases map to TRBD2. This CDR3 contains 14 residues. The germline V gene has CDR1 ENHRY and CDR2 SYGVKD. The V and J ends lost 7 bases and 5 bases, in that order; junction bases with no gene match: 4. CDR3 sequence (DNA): TGTGCCATCAAGGGGACTAGCGGAAACAATGAGCAGTTCTTC. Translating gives CAIKGTSGNNEQFF.

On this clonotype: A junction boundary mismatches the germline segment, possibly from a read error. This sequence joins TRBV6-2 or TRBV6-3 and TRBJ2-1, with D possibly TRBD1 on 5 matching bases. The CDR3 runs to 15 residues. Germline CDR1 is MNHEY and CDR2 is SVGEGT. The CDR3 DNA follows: TGTGCCGGCAGGGCTAGTACCCGGTCCTACAATGAGCAGTTCTTC. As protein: CAGRASTRSYNEQFF.